This TCR beta chain came from a study of blood T cell repertoires in COVID-19. Study-wide context: Donors in the United States, Italy and Spain gave samples during acute or convalescent COVID-19. Nucleic acid was either cDNA or gDNA, and it came from T cells, B-cell-depleted T cells, or PBMCs.

The ends were cut back, 2 bases at V and 7 bases at J, with 8 bases in the middle. Germline V gene sequence: CDR1 MNHEY, CDR2 SVGAGI. This CDR3 has 12 residues. Method: immunoSEQ multiplex PCR; TCRdb's copy keeps in-frame clones and lacks some. The data show 310,000 or so clones, 87% seen once. Participants were aged about 18 to 100 years from 24 US areas. Two negative PCRs, clearance, or symptom resolution characterized the recovered Cohort 3 donors. The sequenced sample consisted of PBMCs or T cells enriched from blood (not recorded which). The chain joins TRBV6-5 to TRBJ1-1; D gene unclear. The TCR was taken from a woman aged 25-40 years who had recovered from COVID-19. This CDR3 is CASSYELGEAFF. For the CDR3, the DNA is TGTGCCAGCAGTTACGAACTAGGTGAAGCTTTCTTT.